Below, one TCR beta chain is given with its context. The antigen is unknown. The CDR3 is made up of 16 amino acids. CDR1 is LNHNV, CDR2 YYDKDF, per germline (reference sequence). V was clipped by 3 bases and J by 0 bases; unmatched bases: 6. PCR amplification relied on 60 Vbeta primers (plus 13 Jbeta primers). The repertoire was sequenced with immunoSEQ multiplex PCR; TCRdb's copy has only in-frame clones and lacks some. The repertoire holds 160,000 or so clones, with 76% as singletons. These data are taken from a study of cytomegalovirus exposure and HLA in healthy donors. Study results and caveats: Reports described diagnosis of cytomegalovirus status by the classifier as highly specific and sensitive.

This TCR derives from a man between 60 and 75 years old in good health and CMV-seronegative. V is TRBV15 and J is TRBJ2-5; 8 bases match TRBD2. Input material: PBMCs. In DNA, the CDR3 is TGTGCCACCAGCAGCCCGAGCGGGAGAGACCAAGAGACCCAGTACTTC. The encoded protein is CATSSPSGRDQETQYF.